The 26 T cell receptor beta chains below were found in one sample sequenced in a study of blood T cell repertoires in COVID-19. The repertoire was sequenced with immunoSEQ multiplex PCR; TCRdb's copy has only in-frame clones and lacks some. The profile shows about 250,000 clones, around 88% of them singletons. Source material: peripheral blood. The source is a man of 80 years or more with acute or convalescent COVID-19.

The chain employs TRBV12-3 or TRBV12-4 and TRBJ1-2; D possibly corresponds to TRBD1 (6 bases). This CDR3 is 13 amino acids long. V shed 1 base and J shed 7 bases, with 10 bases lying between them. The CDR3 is CASSLGSGVGYTF. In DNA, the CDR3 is TGTGCCAGCAGTTTAGGTTCAGGGGTTGGCTACACCTTC.

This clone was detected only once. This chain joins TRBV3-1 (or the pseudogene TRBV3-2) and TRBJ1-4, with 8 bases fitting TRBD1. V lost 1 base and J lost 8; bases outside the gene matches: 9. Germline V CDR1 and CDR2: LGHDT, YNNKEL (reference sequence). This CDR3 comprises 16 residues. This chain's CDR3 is CASSQGGRGRWEKLFF. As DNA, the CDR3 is TGTGCCAGCAGCCAAGGGGGCAGGGGGCGATGGGAAAAACTGTTTTTT.

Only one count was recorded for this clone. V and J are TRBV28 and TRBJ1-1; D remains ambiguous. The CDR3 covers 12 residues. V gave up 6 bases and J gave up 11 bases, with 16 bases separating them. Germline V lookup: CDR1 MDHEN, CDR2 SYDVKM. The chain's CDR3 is CASSIPRRTAFF. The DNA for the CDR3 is TGTGCCAGCAGCATACCGAGGCGAACGGCTTTCTTT.

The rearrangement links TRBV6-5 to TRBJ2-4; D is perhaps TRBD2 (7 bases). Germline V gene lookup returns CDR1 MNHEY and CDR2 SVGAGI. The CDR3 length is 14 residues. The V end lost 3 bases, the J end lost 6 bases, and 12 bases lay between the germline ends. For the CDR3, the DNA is TGTGCCAGCAGTTATGCGGGGGCTAGAAACATTCAGTACTTC. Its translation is CASSYAGARNIQYF.

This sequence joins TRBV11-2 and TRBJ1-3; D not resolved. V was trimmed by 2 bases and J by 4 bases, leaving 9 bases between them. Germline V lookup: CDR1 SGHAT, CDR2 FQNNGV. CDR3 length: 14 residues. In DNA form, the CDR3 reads TGTGCCAGCAGCTTATTAAGAGAGGGAAACACCATATATTTT. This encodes CASSLLREGNTIYF.

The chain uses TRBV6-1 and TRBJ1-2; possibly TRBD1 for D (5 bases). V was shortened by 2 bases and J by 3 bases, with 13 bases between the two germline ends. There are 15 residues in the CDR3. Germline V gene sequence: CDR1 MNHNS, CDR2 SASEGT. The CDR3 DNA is TGTGCCAGCAGTGAAACAAGGGGAAGGGACTATGGCTACACCTTC. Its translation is CASSETRGRDYGYTF.

The CDR3 here is CASRRGRSYNEQFF. The CDR3 nucleotides read TGTGCTTCCCGGCGGGGCCGATCCTACAATGAGCAGTTCTTC. This rearrangement joins TRBV28 to TRBJ2-1; the D gene is possibly TRBD2 (6 bases). The germline V gene has CDR1 MDHEN and CDR2 SYDVKM. The CDR3 runs 14 residues.

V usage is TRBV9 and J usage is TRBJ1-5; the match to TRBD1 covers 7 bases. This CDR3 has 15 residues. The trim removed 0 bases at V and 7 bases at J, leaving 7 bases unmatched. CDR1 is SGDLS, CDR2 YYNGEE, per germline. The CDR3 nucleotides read TGTGCCAGCAGCGTAGATGGAGGGGGCAGGCAGCCCCAGCATTTT. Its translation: CASSVDGGGRQPQHF.

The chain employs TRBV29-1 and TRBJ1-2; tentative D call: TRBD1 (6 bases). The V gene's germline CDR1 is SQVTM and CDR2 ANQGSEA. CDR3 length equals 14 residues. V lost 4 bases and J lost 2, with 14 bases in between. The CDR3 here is CSVGDPGANYGYTF. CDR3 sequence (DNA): TGCAGCGTTGGGGACCCAGGGGCCAACTATGGCTACACCTTC.

This chain's CDR3 is CASSLTGNYEQYF. DNA of the CDR3: TGTGCCAGCAGTTTGACAGGGAACTACGAGCAGTACTTC. The chain combines TRBV27 with TRBJ2-7; 7 bases map to TRBD1. The CDR3 spans 13 residues. Germline V gives CDR1 MNHEY, CDR2 SMNVEV (reference sequence). V shed 3 bases, J shed 3 bases, and the junction held 2 bases outside the gene matches.

The CDR3: CASSPFIAMNTEAFF. CDR3 in DNA: TGTGCCAGCAGCCCCTTCATAGCTATGAACACTGAAGCTTTCTTT. The chain has TRBV6-5 and TRBJ1-1; D is unresolved. Germline V gives CDR1 MNHEY, CDR2 SVGAGI. The CDR3 consists of 15 residues. The V gene lost 6 bases and the J gene lost 0 bases, with 14 bases spanning the gap.

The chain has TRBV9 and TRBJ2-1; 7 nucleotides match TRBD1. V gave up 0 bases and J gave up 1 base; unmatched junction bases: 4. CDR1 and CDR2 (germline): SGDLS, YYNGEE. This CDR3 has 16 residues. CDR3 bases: TGTGCCAGCAGCGTAGGCAGGGGGTGGTCCTACAATGAGCAGTTCTTC. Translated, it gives CASSVGRGWSYNEQFF.

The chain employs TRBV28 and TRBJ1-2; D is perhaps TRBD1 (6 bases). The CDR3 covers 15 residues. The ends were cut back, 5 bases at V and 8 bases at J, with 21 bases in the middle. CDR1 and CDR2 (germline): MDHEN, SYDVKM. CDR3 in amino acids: CASSPPLGQFQGYTF. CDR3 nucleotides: TGTGCCAGCAGTCCTCCCCTAGGACAGTTCCAGGGCTACACCTTC.

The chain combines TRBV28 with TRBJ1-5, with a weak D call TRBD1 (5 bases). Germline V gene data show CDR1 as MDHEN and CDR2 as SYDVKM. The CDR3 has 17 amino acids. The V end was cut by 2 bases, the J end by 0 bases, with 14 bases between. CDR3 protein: CASSLRVSTVSNQPQHF. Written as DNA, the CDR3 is TGTGCCAGCAGTTTAAGGGTTTCGACAGTTAGCAATCAGCCCCAGCATTTT.

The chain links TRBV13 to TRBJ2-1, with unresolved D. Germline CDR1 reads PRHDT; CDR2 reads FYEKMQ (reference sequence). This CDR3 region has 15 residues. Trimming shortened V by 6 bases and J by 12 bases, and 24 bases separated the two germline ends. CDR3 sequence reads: CASSPPPPLGPLQFF. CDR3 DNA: TGTGCCAGCAGTCCACCTCCCCCCCTAGGTCCATTGCAGTTCTTC.

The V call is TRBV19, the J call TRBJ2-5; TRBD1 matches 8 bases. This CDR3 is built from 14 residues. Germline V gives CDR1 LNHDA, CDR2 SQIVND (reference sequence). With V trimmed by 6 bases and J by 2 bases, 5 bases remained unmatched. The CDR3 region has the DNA TGTGCCAGTAGCGAACAGGGGGTTCAAGAGACCCAGTACTTC. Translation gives CASSEQGVQETQYF.

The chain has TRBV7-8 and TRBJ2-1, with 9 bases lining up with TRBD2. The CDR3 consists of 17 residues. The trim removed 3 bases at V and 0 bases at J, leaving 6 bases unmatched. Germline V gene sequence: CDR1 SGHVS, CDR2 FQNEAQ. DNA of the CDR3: TGTGCCAGCAGCTTGAGGGATAGCGGGAGCTCCTACAATGAGCAGTTCTTC. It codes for CASSLRDSGSSYNEQFF.

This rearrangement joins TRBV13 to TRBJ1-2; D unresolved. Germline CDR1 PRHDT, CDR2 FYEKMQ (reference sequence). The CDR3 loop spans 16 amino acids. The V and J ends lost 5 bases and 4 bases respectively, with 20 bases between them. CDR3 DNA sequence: TGTGCCAGCAGCATCGACATCGGGGTTGCGGGCTATGGCTACACCTTC. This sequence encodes CASSIDIGVAGYGYTF.

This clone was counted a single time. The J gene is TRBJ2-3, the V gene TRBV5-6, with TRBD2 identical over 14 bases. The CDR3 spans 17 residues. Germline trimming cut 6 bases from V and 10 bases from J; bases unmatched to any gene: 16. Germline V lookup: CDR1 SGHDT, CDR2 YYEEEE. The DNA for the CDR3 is TGTGCCAGCACCACTCCGACTAGCGGGGGGGGAAAGGGAGCGCAGTATTTT. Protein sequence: CASTTPTSGGGKGAQYF.

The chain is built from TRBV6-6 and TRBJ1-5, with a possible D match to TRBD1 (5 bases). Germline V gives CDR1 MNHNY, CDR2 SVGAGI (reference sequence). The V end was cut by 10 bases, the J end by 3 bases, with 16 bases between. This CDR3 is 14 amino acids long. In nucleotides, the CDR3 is TGTGCCATTACTCAGGGAGGTCTCAATCAGCCCCAGCATTTT. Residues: CAITQGGLNQPQHF.

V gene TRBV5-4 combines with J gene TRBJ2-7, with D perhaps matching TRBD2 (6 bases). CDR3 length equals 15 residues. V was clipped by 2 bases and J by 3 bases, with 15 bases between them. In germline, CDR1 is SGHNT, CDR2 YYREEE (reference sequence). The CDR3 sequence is CASSLGGTPHYEQYF. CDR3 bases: TGTGCCAGCAGCTTAGGAGGGACCCCCCACTACGAGCAGTACTTC.

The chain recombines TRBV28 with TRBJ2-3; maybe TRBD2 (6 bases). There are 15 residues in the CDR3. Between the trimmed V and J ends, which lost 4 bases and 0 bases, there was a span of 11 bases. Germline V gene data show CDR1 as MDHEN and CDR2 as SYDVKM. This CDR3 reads CASSSAGVSTDTQYF. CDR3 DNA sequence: TGTGCCAGCAGTTCAGCGGGTGTAAGCACAGATACGCAGTATTTT. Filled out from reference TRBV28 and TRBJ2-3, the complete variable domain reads DVKVTQSSRYLVKRTGEKVFLECVQDMDHENMFWYRQDPGLGLRLIYFSYDVKMKEKGDIPEGYSVSREKKERFSLILESASTNQTSMYLCASSSAGVSTDTQYFGPGTRLTVL.

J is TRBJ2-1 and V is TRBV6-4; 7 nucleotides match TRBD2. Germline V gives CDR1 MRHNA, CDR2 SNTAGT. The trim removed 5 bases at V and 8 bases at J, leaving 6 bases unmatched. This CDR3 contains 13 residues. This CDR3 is CASSSTSKDEQFF. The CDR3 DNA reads TGTGCCAGCAGTTCGACTAGCAAGGATGAGCAGTTCTTC.

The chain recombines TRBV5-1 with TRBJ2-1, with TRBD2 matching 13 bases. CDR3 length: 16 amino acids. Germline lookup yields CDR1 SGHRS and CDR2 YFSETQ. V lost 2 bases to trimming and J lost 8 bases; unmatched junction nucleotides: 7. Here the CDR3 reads CASSFWTSGSSDEQFF. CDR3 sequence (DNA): TGCGCCAGCAGCTTTTGGACTAGCGGGAGTTCCGATGAGCAGTTCTTC.

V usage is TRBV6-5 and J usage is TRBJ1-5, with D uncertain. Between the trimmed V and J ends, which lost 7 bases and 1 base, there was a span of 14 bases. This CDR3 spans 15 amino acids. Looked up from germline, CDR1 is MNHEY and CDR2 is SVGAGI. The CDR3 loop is CASTLAGMSNQPQHF. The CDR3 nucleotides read TGTGCCAGCACACTCGCCGGTATGAGCAATCAGCCCCAGCATTTT.

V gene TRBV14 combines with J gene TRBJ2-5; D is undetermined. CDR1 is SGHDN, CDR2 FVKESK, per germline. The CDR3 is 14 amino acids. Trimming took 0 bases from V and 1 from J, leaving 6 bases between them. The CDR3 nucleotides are TGTGCCAGCAGCCAAGACTTTTCCCAAGAGACCCAGTACTTC. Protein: CASSQDFSQETQYF.